This record looks at one T cell receptor (beta chain) sequence and its context. The antigen is undetermined. The data were obtained in a study of follicular helper T cells after annual influenza vaccination. Overall study context: Days 0, 7 and 28 post-vaccination were the blood draw times.

Study results and caveats: Each annual vaccination recalled recurring oligoclonal ICOS+CD38+ cTfh clonotypes.

As to time point: 2014-2015 season, pre-vaccination. Sorted blood CD4 subsets were sequenced before and after adults received seasonal inactivated influenza vaccine. Excluded were substance abuse, HIV/AIDS, active cancer, immunomodulatory drugs and active illness. Only in-frame clones appear in the TCRdb table, and some are missing; sequencing was by immunoSEQ multiplex PCR. This sample carries some 30,000 clones, 65% to 85% of them seen once, and the ten largest clones take 1.2%. The sequenced sample was CXCR5+ CD38- circulating T follicular helper cells from blood, obtained on the day of influenza vaccination. Subset of the sample: circulating Tfh, non-naive CD4+CXCR5+PD-1+ (ICOS+CD38+ or ICOS-CD38-). This clonotype originated in an adult who received the influenza vaccine.

The CDR3 DNA reads TGTGCTAGTGGTTTGGACGGGACCTACGAGCAGTACTTC. As protein: CASGLDGTYEQYF. The chain combines TRBV12-5 with TRBJ2-7; the D gene is possibly TRBD2 (5 bases). Trimming shortened V by 1 base and J by 2 bases, and 6 bases separated the two germline ends. Germline V gene sequence: CDR1 LGHNT, CDR2 FRNRAP. This CDR3 is 13 amino acids long. The full variable domain, in which reference TRBV12-5 and TRBJ2-7 provide the parts outside the CDR3, is DARVTQTPRHKVTEMGQEVTMRCQPILGHNTVFWYRQTMMQGLELLAYFRNRAPLDDSGMPKDRFSAEMPDATLATLKIQPSEPRDSAVYFCASGLDGTYEQYFGPGTRLTVT.